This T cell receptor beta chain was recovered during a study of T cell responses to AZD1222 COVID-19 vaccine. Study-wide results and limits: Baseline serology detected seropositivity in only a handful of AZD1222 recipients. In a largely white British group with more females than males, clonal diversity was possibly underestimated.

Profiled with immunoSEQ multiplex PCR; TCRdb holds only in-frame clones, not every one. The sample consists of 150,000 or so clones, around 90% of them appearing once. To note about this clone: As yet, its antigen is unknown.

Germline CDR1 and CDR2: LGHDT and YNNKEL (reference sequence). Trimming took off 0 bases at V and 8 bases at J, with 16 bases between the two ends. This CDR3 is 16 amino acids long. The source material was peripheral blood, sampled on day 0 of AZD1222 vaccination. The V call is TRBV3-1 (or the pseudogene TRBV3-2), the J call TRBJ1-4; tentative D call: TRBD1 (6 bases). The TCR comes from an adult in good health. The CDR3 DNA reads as TGTGCCAGCAGCCAAGATCGAGTACAGGGAAGGGAAAAACTGTTTTTT. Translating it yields CASSQDRVQGREKLFF.